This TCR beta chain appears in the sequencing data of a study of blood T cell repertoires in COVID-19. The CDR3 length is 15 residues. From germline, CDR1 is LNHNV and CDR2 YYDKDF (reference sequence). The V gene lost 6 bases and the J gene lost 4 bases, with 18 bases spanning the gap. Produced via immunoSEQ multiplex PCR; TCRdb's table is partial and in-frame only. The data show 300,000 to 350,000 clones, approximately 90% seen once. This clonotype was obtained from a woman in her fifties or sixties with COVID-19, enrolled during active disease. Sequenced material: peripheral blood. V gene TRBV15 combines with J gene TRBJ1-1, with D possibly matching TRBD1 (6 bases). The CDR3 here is CATRPNRAKGTEAFF. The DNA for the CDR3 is TGTGCCACCAGACCGAACAGGGCGAAGGGCACTGAAGCTTTCTTT.